This T cell receptor (beta chain) was obtained from a study of T cell repertoires in cytomegalovirus infection. Trimming took 5 bases from V and 4 from J, leaving 14 bases between them. From germline, CDR1 is SGHTA and CDR2 FQGNSA. This CDR3 contains 15 residues. This clonotype was observed at least ten times. TCRdb independently ran MiXCR on the reads; one entry per CDR3 protein. Of about 180,000 distinct CDR3 sequences in the sample, roughly an eighth were seen once. The J gene is TRBJ2-2, the V gene TRBV7-2, with a tentative D call TRBD1 (5 bases). This TCR was sampled from a human donor in good health (CMV status not recorded). Some clones in this sample may be carry-over from other donors' samples. The sample comprised PBMCs. CDR3 region: CASSRQQALTGELFF. CDR3 coding DNA: TGTGCCAGCAGCCGACAACAGGCCCTCACCGGGGAGCTGTTTTTT.